The 8 T cell receptor beta chains reported below all come from one sample, sequenced in a study of regulatory T cells in long-lasting Graves disease. Time point denoted: newly diagnosed GD, antithyroid drugs for less than 3 months. Scientists built the TCR library using RNA that was extracted from PBMCs. TCR beta libraries were built with iRepertoire HTBI primers and Arm-PCR of CDR3 regions. TCRdb redid the calling of the multiplex PCR reads with MiXCR, one entry per CDR3 protein. The data hold 370,000 or so distinct CDR3 sequences, with 15% to 20% observed a single time. This sample was also put to use in a study of T cells in Graves' hyperthyroidism and ophthalmopathy.

The sequences come from peripheral blood mononuclear cells (PBMCs), collected at new diagnosis, from a patient treated with antithyroid drugs. These receptors were taken from a woman aged 18-29 years with Graves disease.

This clonotype came up many times. The CDR3, as DNA: TGTGCCAGCAGTGAGACGGACAGGGGGCAGAATCAGCCCCAGCATTTT. Translated: CASSETDRGQNQPQHF. The gene calls are TRBV6-1 and TRBJ1-5; 11 nucleotides align to TRBD1. The CDR3 sequence is 16 residues long. V dropped 3 bases and J dropped 4; count of bases not matched to a gene: 5. Germline lookup yields CDR1 MNHNS and CDR2 SASEGT.

This clonotype was seen many times. The chain has TRBV6-5 and TRBJ2-7; TRBD1 agrees at 7 bases. Losses at the gene ends were 4 bases for V and 3 bases for J; bases not matched to a gene: 12. Germline CDR1 is MNHEY and CDR2 is SVGAGI. The CDR3 sequence is 16 residues long. CDR3 loop: CASSFRLTGARYEQYF. In nucleotides, the CDR3 is TGTGCCAGCAGTTTCAGACTCACAGGGGCACGCTACGAGCAGTACTTC.

V and J are TRBV11-1 and TRBJ2-1, with D hard to call. The J call may not be correct, given that the DNA end is closer to TRBJ2-5. Germline V gene sequence: CDR1 SGHAT, CDR2 FQDESV (reference sequence). The CDR3 totals 13 residues. In DNA form, the CDR3 reads TGTGCCAGCAGCCGTGACAAACCTAAGACCCAGTACTTC. Its protein product is CASSRDKPKTQYF.

This clonotype came up many times. The chain recombines TRBV14 with TRBJ1-1; D is ambiguous. Germline CDR1 SGHDN, CDR2 FVKESK. Trimming left V 0 bases short and J 3 bases short, with 8 bases between. The CDR3 extends over 14 amino acids. This chain's CDR3 is CASSQETGDTEAFF. CDR3 sequence (DNA): TGTGCCAGCAGCCAAGAGACCGGGGACACTGAAGCTTTCTTT.

This clonotype was detected ten times or more. The rearrangement uses TRBV12-3 or TRBV12-4 and TRBJ1-1; 8 bases line up with TRBD1. The CDR3 consists of 14 residues. Trimming removed 2 bases from V and 4 bases from J; junction bases left unmatched: 3. The CDR3 nucleotides are TGTGCCAGCAGTTTACTCACAGGGGGCACTGAAGCTTTCTTT. Residues: CASSLLTGGTEAFF.

Only a few counts were recorded for this clonotype. The chain is built from TRBV19 and TRBJ1-1, with D unclear. CDR3 size: 13 residues. Per germline, CDR1 LNHDA and CDR2 SQIVND (reference sequence). Trimming took 6 bases from V and 1 from J, leaving 9 bases between them. The CDR3 loop is CASRDPGNTEAFF. CDR3 coding DNA: TGTGCCAGTAGGGATCCAGGGAACACTGAAGCTTTCTTT.

There are many counts of this clonotype. The chain recombines TRBV12-3 or TRBV12-4 with TRBJ2-5, with D perhaps assigned TRBD1 or TRBD2 (5 bases each). V lost 6 bases to trimming and J lost 2 bases, with 16 bases between them. This CDR3 region has 15 residues. This chain's CDR3 is CASSPGRGLQETQYF. CDR3 DNA sequence: TGTGCCAGCAGCCCTGGACGGGGCCTTCAAGAGACCCAGTACTTC.

This clonotype was counted ten times or more. This sequence joins TRBV6-5 and TRBJ2-2; D is unresolved. The V gene's germline CDR1 is MNHEY and CDR2 SVGAGI. The CDR3 is 14 residues long. V was cut by 3 bases and J by 5 bases, with 10 bases left in between. CDR3 coding DNA: TGTGCCAGCAGTTATTTGTTCGGAACCGGGGAGCTGTTTTTT. Translating it yields CASSYLFGTGELFF.